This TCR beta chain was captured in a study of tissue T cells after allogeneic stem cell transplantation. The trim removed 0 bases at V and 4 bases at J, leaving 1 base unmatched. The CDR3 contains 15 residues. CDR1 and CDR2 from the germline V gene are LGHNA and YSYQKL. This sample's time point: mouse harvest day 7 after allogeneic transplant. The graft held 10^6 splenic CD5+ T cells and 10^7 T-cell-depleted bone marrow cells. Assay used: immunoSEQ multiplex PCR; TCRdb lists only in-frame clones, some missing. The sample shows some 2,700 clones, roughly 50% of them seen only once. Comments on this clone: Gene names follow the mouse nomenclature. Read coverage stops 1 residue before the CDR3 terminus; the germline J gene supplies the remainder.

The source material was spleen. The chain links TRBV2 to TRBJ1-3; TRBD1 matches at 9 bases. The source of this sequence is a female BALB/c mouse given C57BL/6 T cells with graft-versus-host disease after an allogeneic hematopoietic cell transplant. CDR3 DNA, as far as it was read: TGTGCCAGCAGCCAAGAGACAGGGGGGGGAAATACGCTCTAT. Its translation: CASSQETGGGNTLY. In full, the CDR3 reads CASSQETGGGNTLYF.